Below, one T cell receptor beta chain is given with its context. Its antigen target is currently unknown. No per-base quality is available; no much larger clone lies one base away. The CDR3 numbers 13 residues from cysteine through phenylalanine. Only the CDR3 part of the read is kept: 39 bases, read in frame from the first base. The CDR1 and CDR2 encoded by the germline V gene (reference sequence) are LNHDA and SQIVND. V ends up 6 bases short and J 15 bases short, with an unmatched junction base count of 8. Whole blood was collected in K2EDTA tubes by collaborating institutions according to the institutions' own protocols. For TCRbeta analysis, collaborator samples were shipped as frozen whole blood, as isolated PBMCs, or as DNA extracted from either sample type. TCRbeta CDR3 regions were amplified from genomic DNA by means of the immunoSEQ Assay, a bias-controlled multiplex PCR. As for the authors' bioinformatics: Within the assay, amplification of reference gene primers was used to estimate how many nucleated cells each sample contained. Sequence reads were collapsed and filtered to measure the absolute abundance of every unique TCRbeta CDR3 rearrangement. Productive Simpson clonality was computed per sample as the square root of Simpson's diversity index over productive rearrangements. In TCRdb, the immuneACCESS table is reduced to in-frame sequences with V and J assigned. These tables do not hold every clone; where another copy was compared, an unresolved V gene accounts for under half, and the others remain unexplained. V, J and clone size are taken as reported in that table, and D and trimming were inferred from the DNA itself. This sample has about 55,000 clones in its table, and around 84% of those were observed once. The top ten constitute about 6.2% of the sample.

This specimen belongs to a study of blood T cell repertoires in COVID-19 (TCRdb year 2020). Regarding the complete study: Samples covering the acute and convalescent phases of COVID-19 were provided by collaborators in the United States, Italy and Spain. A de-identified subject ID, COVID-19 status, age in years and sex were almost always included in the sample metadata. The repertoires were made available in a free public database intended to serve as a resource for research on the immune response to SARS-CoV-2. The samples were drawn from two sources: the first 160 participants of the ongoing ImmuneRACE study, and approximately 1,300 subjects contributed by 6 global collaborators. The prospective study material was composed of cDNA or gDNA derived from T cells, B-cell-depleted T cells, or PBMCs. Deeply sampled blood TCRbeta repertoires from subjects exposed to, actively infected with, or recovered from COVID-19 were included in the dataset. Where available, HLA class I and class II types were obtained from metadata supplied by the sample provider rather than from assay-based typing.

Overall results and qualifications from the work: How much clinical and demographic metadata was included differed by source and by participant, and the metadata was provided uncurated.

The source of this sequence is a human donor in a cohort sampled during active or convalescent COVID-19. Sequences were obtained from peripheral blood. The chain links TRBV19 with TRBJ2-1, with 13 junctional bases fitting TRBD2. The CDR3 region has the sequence CASREGTSGVLFF. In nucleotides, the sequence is TGTGCCAGTAGGGAAGGGACTAGCGGGGTCCTGTTCTTC.